The source of this TCR beta chain is a study of T cells in Graves' hyperthyroidism and ophthalmopathy. Each person with ophthalmopathy scored at least 3 on the Clinical Activity Score, reached NOSPECS grade 4 or higher, and had been ill under 3 months. Pregnant or lactating patients were excluded, as were those with uncontrolled infection or other autoimmune disease. In making diagnoses, clinical symptoms, serum thyroxine and TRAb, thyroid ultrasound and orbital computed tomography were all used. This clonotype was recorded at least ten times. The germline V gene has CDR1 GTSNPN and CDR2 SVGIG (reference sequence). This CDR3 is built from 14 residues. V lost 2 bases and J lost 7, with 17 bases in between. Researchers amplified the TCR beta CDR3 regions from RNA transcripts. The HTBI primer set served for first-round RT-PCR of the TCR CDR3. TCRdb passed the multiplex PCR reads through MiXCR, listing each CDR3 protein once. The repertoire includes a few hundred thousand distinct CDR3 sequences, approximately 16% of them detected once, and approximately 3.5% sits in the top ten.

This receptor was obtained from a woman in her 40s with Graves' ophthalmopathy. Sequencing was performed on blood. This chain joins TRBV30 and TRBJ2-5; TRBD1 is a possible D gene (6 bases). The CDR3 protein is CAWSTGTAAATQYF. The DNA of the CDR3 is TGTGCCTGGAGTACAGGGACCGCGGCAGCGACCCAGTACTTC.